This T cell receptor (beta chain) was sequenced for a study of monozygotic twins with inflammatory bowel disease (dated by TCRdb to the late 2010s). For context, the study as a whole: A total of 28 monozygotic twin pairs were included in the full study, comprising nine German pairs (four IBD-concordant, five IBD-discordant) and 19 IBD-discordant Danish pairs. The search for disease-associated traits relied mainly on comparing IBD patients with their genetically identical healthy co-twins within discordant pairs. Each individual had, on average, about 151 000 unique TCRalpha sequences and 181 000 unique TCRbeta sequences available for analysis. The study at large found these results: TCRbeta repertoire diversity, by inverse Simpson index, was decreased in IBD patients compared with their healthy co-twins. No difference in repertoire similarity was observed between concordant and discordant twins, possibly owing to limited statistical power. Background noise and inter-individual variability may have been introduced into the repertoires by the differing immunosuppressive treatments among patients. Fewer clonotypes were shared with other individuals by IBD patients than by healthy twins, most markedly in patients showing signs of disease activity. No single strong signal or clonotype linked to IBD turned up in the results, so the idea that one exists was not supported. Distinction between different T cell subtypes could not be achieved in the analysis.

The CDR3 holds 14 amino acids from the cysteine to the phenylalanine. The record lacks a DNA sequence. The germline V gene (reference sequence) supplies CDR1 MNHEY and CDR2 SMNVEV. A roughly 2.6 ml peripheral blood sample was drawn into PAXgene tubes per donor and stored at -80°C. Total RNA was isolated from whole blood with the PAXgene blood miRNA kit on an automated QIAcube, without T cell sorting. Peripheral blood from monozygotic twin pairs who were concordant or discordant for inflammatory bowel disease underwent deep TCRalpha and TCRbeta repertoire profiling using unique molecular barcoding. Smoking habits were recorded for all twin pairs, and individuals were classified as current, former or never smokers. Receptor amplification or capture employed 5' RACE. For each TCR library, around 3,800 ng of total RNA was used. For each sample, cDNA synthesis was carried out in eight separate reactions using SMARTScribe reverse transcriptase. During cDNA synthesis, unique molecular identifiers containing a 6-nucleotide sample barcode were introduced by template switching. Amplification of TCRalpha and TCRbeta cDNA involved two nested PCRs of 16 and 9 cycles, and each PCR was followed by bead purification. Before amplification, cDNA was treated with uracil DNA-glycosylase and purified using the QIAquick PCR purification kit. The second PCR was the step at which Illumina TruSeq-compatible adapters and sample-specific barcodes were added. TapeStation and Qubit were used to check library quality and concentration, and 4.5 to 5 ng of each library was pooled. Pooled libraries were sequenced on an Illumina HiSeq2500 single-index Rapid Run with 2 x 100 bp reads and custom sequencing primers. As for the original processing: MiGEC version 1.2.6 was used for UMI-based consensus assembly, which corrected PCR and sequencing errors. MiXCR version 2.1.1 handled V(D)J alignment, clonotype assembly and CDR3 extraction. To normalise gene usage, clonotype sharing and MAIT/NKT TCR abundance, the analysis used the top 1000, 10 000 and 20 000 clonotypes per sample. Diversity was computed as the inverse Simpson index with the vegan R package after downsampling to 27 000 UMIs. Statistical testing used paired Mann-Whitney U tests on the discordant twin pairs and applied Benjamini-Hochberg correction for multiple testing. The reads went through TCRdb reprocessing, and each CDR3 protein sequence gets one entry with no DNA. For this entry, the V and J calls and clone size follow TCRdb and not the study's own pipeline. Per the sample table, the count is roughly 200,000 distinct CDR3 sequences. The ten largest clones take up 7.7% of the sample.

Concerning this clonotype: This receptor's antigen is unknown.

The rearrangement combines TRBV27 with TRBJ1-4. Sample: blood. The clonotype comes from a human donor with ulcerative colitis or Crohn's disease, or a healthy co-twin of an affected twin (not recorded which). CDR3 reads: CASSFSWDSEKLFF.